A single sample is the source of the 29 T cell receptor beta chains below, sequenced in a study of OX40 agonist ivuxolimab in advanced cancers. Clones were sequenced by immunoSEQ multiplex PCR, and TCRdb holds only the in-frame ones, with some missing. The sample consists of 70,000 or so clones, about 80% of them appearing once. The sequenced sample was CD4+ or CD8+ T cells sorted from blood, obtained in a trial of the OX40 agonist ivuxolimab. Source of these receptors: an adult with an advanced solid tumor such as melanoma, head and neck, liver or kidney cancer.

This clone occurred once. This chain uses TRBV19 with TRBJ2-3; unclear D gene. The CDR3 covers 15 residues. CDR1 and CDR2 (germline): LNHDA, SQIVND (reference sequence). Between the trimmed V and J ends, which lost 3 bases and 0 bases, there was a span of 10 bases. DNA of the CDR3: TGTGCCAGTAGTATGATGGCGTCTAGCACAGATACGCAGTATTTT. Translating it yields CASSMMASSTDTQYF.

The table lists this clone with a few counts. V usage is TRBV7-8 and J usage is TRBJ2-7, with D tentatively TRBD1 (5 bases). This CDR3 comprises 12 residues. Germline lookup yields CDR1 SGHVS and CDR2 FQNEAQ. V lost 3 bases and J lost 5, with 8 bases in between. CDR3 DNA: TGTGCCAGCAGCTTCGTAGGGGACGAGCAGTACTTC. Its translation is CASSFVGDEQYF.

This clone was picked up one time. Germline is not matched at one junction end, which may reflect a read error. The chain has TRBV7-7 and TRBJ2-7, with D perhaps TRBD1 (5 bases). Germline-derived CDR1 and CDR2 are SSHAT and FNYEAQ (reference sequence). The CDR3 spans 13 residues. CDR3 amino acids: CASSPALRDEQYF. For the CDR3, the DNA is TGTGCTAGCAGCCCCGCCCTCAGGGACGAGCAGTACTTC.

The chain joins TRBV4-1 to TRBJ2-6; no clear D. The ends were cut back, 0 bases at V and 2 bases at J, with 8 bases in the middle. Germline V lookup: CDR1 MGHRA, CDR2 YSYEKL. This CDR3 has 16 residues. This CDR3 reads CASSQELGTGANVLTF. The CDR3 DNA reads as TGCGCCAGCAGCCAAGAATTGGGAACTGGGGCCAACGTCCTGACTTTC.

The chain couples TRBV20-1 to TRBJ2-1; no reliable D call. V was clipped by 6 bases and J by 7 bases, with 7 bases between them. The germline gives CDR1 DFQATT, CDR2 SNEGSKA (reference sequence). The CDR3 covers 10 residues. The CDR3: CSAFGNEQFF. The CDR3 DNA follows: TGCAGTGCCTTTGGTAATGAGCAGTTCTTC.

The J gene is TRBJ2-2, the V gene TRBV7-6; 8 nucleotides line up with TRBD1. Germline V lookup: CDR1 SGHVS, CDR2 FNYEAQ. The CDR3 loop spans 14 amino acids. V shed 5 bases and J 5 bases; nucleotides not matched to a gene: 4. For the CDR3, the DNA is TGTGCCAGCAGCCCGGACAGGGCGACCGGGGAGCTGTTTTTT. This encodes CASSPDRATGELFF. Supplemented by reference TRBV7-6 and TRBJ2-2, the full variable domain reads GAGVSQSPRYKVTKRGQDVALRCDPISGHVSLYWYRQALGQGPEFLTYFNYEAQQDKSGLPNDRFSAERPEGSISTLTIQRTEQRDSAMYRCASSPDRATGELFFGEGSRLTVL.

The gene calls are TRBV18 and TRBJ2-5; D unresolved. The germline V and J ends were trimmed by 5 bases and 4 bases, with 5 bases remaining between them. CDR3 length equals 11 residues. Germline V gene sequence: CDR1 KGHSH, CDR2 LQKENI. The CDR3 DNA reads TGTGCCAGCTCAACCACAGAGACCCAGTACTTC. This codes for CASSTTETQYF.

The chain combines TRBV18 with TRBJ2-7; TRBD1 aligns across 11 bases. The V gene end was trimmed by 5 bases and the J gene end by 3 bases; junction bases not matched to a gene: 3. The CDR3 is made up of 14 amino acids. CDR1 and CDR2 (germline): KGHSH, LQKENI. Here the CDR3 DNA reads TGTGCCAGCTCAGCCGGGACAGGGGGCTACGAGCAGTACTTC. It translates to CASSAGTGGYEQYF.

V usage is TRBV6-4 and J usage is TRBJ1-2; 9 bases match TRBD1. Germline lookup yields CDR1 MRHNA and CDR2 SNTAGT. V was pared by 6 bases and J by 8 bases, with 7 bases of the junction left unmatched. This CDR3 is 13 amino acids long. The CDR3 region is CASSQDRGRGYTF. CDR3 in DNA: TGTGCCAGCAGCCAGGACAGGGGTCGCGGCTACACCTTC.

This clone has a handful of counts. The chain is built from TRBV2 and TRBJ1-2; 10 nucleotides match TRBD1. CDR3 length: 14 residues. The V gene end was trimmed by 6 bases and the J gene end by 5 bases; junction bases not matched to a gene: 6. Germline V gene data show CDR1 as SNHLY and CDR2 as FYNNEI. For the CDR3, the DNA is TGTGCCAGCAGACCGACAGGGGGCCTTTATGGCTACACCTTC. As protein: CASRPTGGLYGYTF.

This sequence joins TRBV6-1 and TRBJ2-7; 7 bases match TRBD1. The CDR3 is 15 residues long. The germline CDR1 and CDR2 sequences are MNHNS and SASEGT. V gave up 7 bases and J gave up 2 bases; unmatched junction bases: 11. The CDR3 nucleotides are TGTGCCAGCAACTCCCAGGACAGGAGTGCCTACGAGCAGTACTTC. Translating gives CASNSQDRSAYEQYF.

The chain employs TRBV5-6 and TRBJ1-2; no clear D. Trimming left V 5 bases short and J 8 bases short, with 16 bases between. The CDR3 is 13 residues long. Germline CDR1 and CDR2: SGHDT and YYEEEE. The CDR3 DNA follows: TGTGCCAGCAGGCACGGGTCTGAGTGGGGCTACACCTTC. Translated, it gives CASRHGSEWGYTF.

This sequence joins TRBV6-6 and TRBJ2-2; TRBD1 aligns across 9 bases. This CDR3 has 15 amino acids. J was trimmed by 6 bases and V by 6 bases; bases with no gene match: 8. Germline CDR1 is MNHNY and CDR2 is SVGAGI (reference sequence). DNA for the CDR3: TGTGCCAGCAGCAGGACAGGGGTGGATTCCGGGGAGCTGTTTTTT. Protein sequence: CASSRTGVDSGELFF.

This chain joins TRBV5-4 and TRBJ2-4, with D perhaps matching TRBD2 (6 bases). V lost 8 bases and J lost 7, with 22 bases in between. Germline V lookup: CDR1 SGHNT, CDR2 YYREEE (reference sequence). CDR3 length: 15 residues. For the CDR3, the DNA is TGTGCCAGTACCGATCCCCGGGCCGCGGGGAACATTCAGTACTTC. Translation: CASTDPRAAGNIQYF.

V gene TRBV6-1 combines with J gene TRBJ2-5; a possible D gene is TRBD1 (6 bases). CDR1 is MNHNS and CDR2 is SASEGT in the germline V gene. This CDR3 region has 15 residues. Trimming left V 3 bases short and J 3 bases short, with 14 bases between. CDR3 DNA: TGTGCCAGCAGTGAGTTCGGGACACCCAAAGAGACCCAGTACTTC. This codes for CASSEFGTPKETQYF.

The chain links TRBV5-1 to TRBJ2-3; 9 bases map to TRBD1. V shed 4 bases and J 9 bases; nucleotides not matched to a gene: 6. Germline V gene lookup returns CDR1 SGHRS and CDR2 YFSETQ. The length of the CDR3 is 13 residues. CDR3 protein: CASSPGQGLTQYF. The CDR3 DNA sequence: TGCGCCAGCAGCCCGGGACAGGGTTTGACGCAGTATTTT.

The chain couples TRBV19 to TRBJ2-1; the match to TRBD2 covers 14 bases. The germline V gene has CDR1 LNHDA and CDR2 SQIVND (reference sequence). CDR3 length: 20 residues. V lost 3 bases and J lost 7; bases outside the gene matches: 17. CDR3 sequence (DNA): TGTGCCAGTAGTATGCACCACGGGGGACTAGCGGGAGCGGGGACGAATGAGCAGTTCTTC. It is translated as CASSMHHGGLAGAGTNEQFF. The full variable domain, in which reference TRBV19 and TRBJ2-1 provide the parts outside the CDR3, is DGGITQSPKYLFRKEGQNVTLSCEQNLNHDAMYWYRQDPGQGLRLIYYSQIVNDFQKGDIAEGYSVSREKKESFPLTVTSAQKNPTAFYLCASSMHHGGLAGAGTNEQFFGPGTRLTVL.

The chain carries TRBV20-1 and TRBJ1-5; D remains ambiguous. Germline CDR1 DFQATT, CDR2 SNEGSKA (reference sequence). V was cut by 6 bases and J by 9 bases, with 12 bases left in between. This CDR3 has 11 residues. The CDR3 coding sequence is TGCAGTGCCCTTTCTCAAGGGCCCCAGCATTTT. Translated: CSALSQGPQHF.

V is TRBV10-2 and J is TRBJ1-1; D remains ambiguous. Trimming left V 2 bases short and J 0 bases short, with 10 bases between. This CDR3 spans 15 amino acids. The germline V gene encodes CDR1 WSHSY and CDR2 SAAADI. The chain's CDR3 is CASSEIGRMNTEAFF. The CDR3 DNA reads TGCGCCAGCAGTGAGATCGGCAGGATGAACACTGAAGCTTTCTTT.

There are a few counts of this clone. The V gene is TRBV4-2, the J gene TRBJ1-1; D is perhaps TRBD1 (5 bases). V lost 1 base, J lost 7 bases, and 19 bases lay in between. The CDR3 length is 16 residues. Per germline, CDR1 LGHNA and CDR2 YNFKEQ. CDR3 nucleotide sequence: TGTGCCAGCAGCCAAGGGTTGCAAGGGCTTGGGGGTGAAGCTTTCTTT. The encoded protein is CASSQGLQGLGGEAFF.

The chain employs TRBV19 and TRBJ2-2; 8 positions agree with TRBD1. Germline V gene data show CDR1 as LNHDA and CDR2 as SQIVND (reference sequence). The CDR3 has 16 amino acids. V was clipped by 1 base and J by 4 bases; unmatched bases: 5. The DNA of the CDR3 is TGTGCCAGTAGTATAGGGGACAGGATGGGCACCGGGGAGCTGTTTTTT. This gives the protein CASSIGDRMGTGELFF.

In this sample, this clone turned up a few times. This sequence joins TRBV7-7 and TRBJ2-5; TRBD2 agrees at 10 bases. The CDR3 runs 15 residues. The germline V gene encodes CDR1 SSHAT and CDR2 FNYEAQ (reference sequence). V shed 5 bases and J 5 bases; nucleotides not matched to a gene: 8. CDR3 DNA sequence: TGTGCCAGCAGCACTAGCGGGGCGAGGAGGGAGACCCAGTACTTC. Its translation is CASSTSGARRETQYF.

The gene calls are TRBV6-6 and TRBJ2-7; D is undetermined. V was clipped by 1 base and J by 2 bases, with 15 bases between them. The CDR3 is 16 residues long. Germline-derived CDR1 and CDR2 are MNHNY and SVGAGI (reference sequence). CDR3 region: CASSYLGFPTAYEQYF. The CDR3 coding sequence is TGTGCCAGCAGTTACTTGGGATTCCCTACGGCCTACGAGCAGTACTTC.

CDR3 residues: CASSRREGAYNEQFF. CDR3 nucleotides: TGTGCCAGCAGCAGAAGAGAGGGTGCCTACAATGAGCAGTTCTTC. This sequence joins TRBV5-5 and TRBJ2-1, with TRBD2 as a possible D gene (5 bases). The ends were cut back, 4 bases at V and 2 bases at J, with 13 bases in the middle. From germline, CDR1 is SGHKS and CDR2 YYEKEE (reference sequence). The CDR3 sequence is 15 residues long.

The chain employs TRBV6-1 and TRBJ2-1; 8 nucleotides agree with TRBD2. The CDR3 sequence is 16 residues long. Germline V gene data show CDR1 as MNHNS and CDR2 as SASEGT. J was trimmed by 0 bases and V by 4 bases; bases with no gene match: 5. This CDR3 is CASSGRGGTSYNEQFF. The CDR3, as DNA: TGTGCCAGCAGTGGGCGCGGGGGGACCTCCTACAATGAGCAGTTCTTC.

This chain uses TRBV7-8 with TRBJ1-2, with D perhaps matching TRBD1 (6 bases). Germline lookup yields CDR1 SGHVS and CDR2 FQNEAQ. The V gene lost 1 base and the J gene lost 8 bases, with 14 bases spanning the gap. This CDR3 is built from 14 residues. The CDR3 protein is CASSLGTQGDGYTF. In DNA, the CDR3 is TGTGCCAGCAGCTTAGGAACACAGGGCGACGGCTACACCTTC.

This chain uses TRBV30 with TRBJ1-6, with TRBD1 matching 7 bases. Germline assignment: CDR1 GTSNPN and CDR2 SVGIG (reference sequence). The CDR3 consists of 13 residues. J was trimmed by 10 bases and V by 3 bases; bases with no gene match: 6. CDR3 in DNA: TGTGCCTGGAGCAGGGCAGGGGGGTCACCCCTCCACTTT. Translated: CAWSRAGGSPLHF.

The CDR3 spells CASSLTRGTARSTQYF. In DNA, the CDR3 is TGTGCCAGCAGTTTGACGAGGGGGACAGCCCGTTCTACGCAGTATTTT. V usage is TRBV27 and J usage is TRBJ2-3, with TRBD1 identical over 7 bases. The CDR3 runs to 16 residues. The V and J ends lost 3 bases and 8 bases, in that order; junction bases with no gene match: 14. Germline V lookup: CDR1 MNHEY, CDR2 SMNVEV (reference sequence).

The V and J genes are TRBV2 and TRBJ1-1; 8 bases are a match to TRBD1. Unmatched junction bases numbered 5, after V lost 5 bases and J lost 0 bases. Germline V lookup: CDR1 SNHLY, CDR2 FYNNEI. The CDR3 has 15 amino acids. The DNA for the CDR3 is TGTGCCAGCAGTTCCCGACAGGGGTTGAACACTGAAGCTTTCTTT. Its translation: CASSSRQGLNTEAFF.